Below, one T cell receptor beta chain is given with its context. Its antigen remains unidentified. The record originates from a study of shared clonotypes between healthy human individuals. V dropped 0 bases and J dropped 6; count of bases not matched to a gene: 8. The germline V gene has CDR1 SGHRS and CDR2 YFSETQ. The CDR3 spans 15 residues. Using immunoSEQ multiplex PCR, the repertoire was profiled, and TCRdb retains in-frame clones only, with some absent. The sample consists of approximately 1.4 million clones, about 98% of them appearing once. Study findings and constraints: Blood was the sole source, and tissue repertoires probably differ.

The specimen was naive CD4+ T cells sorted from blood. Subset: CD45RA+ positively selected. The clonotype originates from a man in his thirties or forties in good health. The chain links TRBV5-1 to TRBJ2-7; 8 nucleotides align to TRBD1. This chain's CDR3 is CASSLAGAGGGEQYF. The DNA of the CDR3 is TGCGCCAGCAGCTTGGCTGGGGCAGGGGGCGGCGAGCAGTACTTC.